Sequencing of this TCR beta chain was carried out in a study of regulatory T cells in long-lasting Graves disease. Regarding the study as a whole: Repertoires from persistent disease leaned toward TRBV28, TRBJ1-2 and TRBJ2-5. New patients shared fewer public clonotypes (over 900) than persistent patients did (2,741).

Trimming took off 3 bases at V and 1 base at J, with 9 bases between the two ends. Germline assignment: CDR1 SGHVS and CDR2 FQNEAQ. The CDR3 contains 14 residues. Specified time point: newly diagnosed GD, antithyroid drugs for less than 3 months. Following extraction of RNA from PBMCs, that RNA was used to make the TCR library. In building TCR beta libraries, iRepertoire HTBI primers were used together with Arm-PCR of CDR3 regions. TCRdb re-derived calls from the multiplex PCR reads in MiXCR, one entry per CDR3 protein. The sample lists approximately 540,000 distinct CDR3 sequences, more than 10% occurring once. A note on this clonotype: The antigen is unknown.

This sample also appeared in a second study, on T cells in Graves' hyperthyroidism and ophthalmopathy. From that report: The HTBI set primed first-round TCR CDR3 RT-PCR.

The sample in question was peripheral blood mononuclear cells (PBMCs), obtained at new diagnosis, from a patient treated with antithyroid drugs. This sequence joins TRBV7-8 and TRBJ1-1; D is unresolved. The clonotype originates from a woman in her twenties or thirties with Graves disease. CDR3 DNA sequence: TGTGCCAGCAGCTTTTTCCAGACGAACACTGAAGCTTTCTTT. Residues: CASSFFQTNTEAFF.